Listed below are T cell receptor beta chains from one sample, sequenced in a study of blood T cell repertoires in COVID-19. Produced via immunoSEQ multiplex PCR; TCRdb's table is partial and in-frame only. The table lists approximately 210,000 clones, 70% to 90% of them singletons. The sequenced material came from peripheral blood. The receptors derive from a man between 18 and 29 years old with active or convalescent COVID-19. Both conserved end residues are part of each CDR3. A D gene is named only where the DNA matches it firmly. Size is stated for part of the rows, as once, few or many counts, or as a class when the clone is expanded.

d_call,j_call,clone_size,v_call,cdr3_aa,cdr3_nt
TRBD2,TRBJ2-7,NA,TRBV5-1,CASSTSGSYEQYF,TGCGCCAGCAGCACTAGCGGGAGTTACGAGCAGTACTTC
NA,TRBJ1-1,NA,TRBV6-5,CASITGVRVAEAFF,TGTGCCAGTATTACCGGAGTACGGGTGGCTGAAGCTTTCTTT
TRBD2,TRBJ2-3,NA,TRBV5-1,CASSRGTSGRAGTDTQYF,TGCGCCAGCAGCAGGGGGACTAGCGGGAGGGCCGGAACAGATACGCAGTATTTT
TRBD2,TRBJ2-1,NA,TRBV25-1,CASSRGLAVNYNEQFF,TGTGCCAGCAGCCGGGGACTAGCGGTAAACTACAATGAGCAGTTCTTC
NA,TRBJ2-3,NA,TRBV10-3,CAISEDKGLKGSDTQYF,TGTGCCATCAGTGAAGATAAGGGCTTGAAGGGGTCAGATACGCAGTATTTT
TRBD1,TRBJ2-5,NA,TRBV28,CASSFPPQGARVETQYF,TGTGCCAGCAGTTTCCCACCACAGGGGGCGCGAGTAGAGACCCAGTACTTC
TRBD2,TRBJ2-3,once,TRBV5-6,CASSWGLAGVTTDTQYF,TGTGCCAGCAGCTGGGGACTAGCGGGGGTTACCACAGATACGCAGTATTTT
TRBD2,TRBJ2-1,few,TRBV29-1,CSGRAGGLYNEQFF,TGCAGCGGGAGGGCGGGAGGCCTCTACAATGAGCAGTTCTTC
NA,TRBJ1-1,NA,TRBV29-1,CSVAPRLGTEAFF,TGCAGCGTTGCCCCCAGGTTGGGCACTGAAGCTTTCTTT
NA,TRBJ1-4,NA,TRBV6-5,CASSGRRNEKLFF,TGTGCCAGCAGCGGACGGAGGAATGAAAAACTGTTTTTT
NA,TRBJ2-2,NA,TRBV5-1,CASRFQGPGELFF,TGCGCCAGCAGGTTTCAGGGTCCCGGGGAGCTGTTTTTT
NA,TRBJ2-5,NA,TRBV5-1,CASSLDAGQETQYF,TGCGCCAGCAGCTTGGACGCCGGCCAAGAGACCCAGTACTTC
TRBD1,TRBJ2-1,NA,TRBV25-1,CASSEYPGQGWNEQFF,TGTGCCAGCAGTGAATACCCGGGACAGGGCTGGAATGAGCAGTTCTTC
TRBD1,TRBJ2-7,NA,TRBV27,CASRTGAGEQYF,TGTGCCAGCAGGACAGGGGCGGGCGAGCAGTACTTC
NA,TRBJ1-3,NA,TRBV28,CASSTGTSSGNTIYF,TGTGCCAGCAGTACAGGCACGAGCTCTGGAAACACCATATATTTT
TRBD1,TRBJ2-7,NA,TRBV28,CASSETGGKSYEQYF,TGTGCCAGCAGCGAGACAGGGGGGAAATCCTACGAGCAGTACTTC
NA,TRBJ2-2,once,TRBV6-1,CASSEARAGELFF,TGTGCCAGCAGTGAAGCGAGGGCCGGGGAGCTGTTTTTT
NA,TRBJ1-1,NA,TRBV12-3/TRBV12-4,CASSFSDTEAFF,TGTGCCAGCAGTTTTTCCGACACTGAAGCTTTCTTT
TRBD2,TRBJ2-1,once,TRBV7-8,CASSATLSAGGVF,TGTGCCAGCAGCGCCACACTATCGGCGGGAGGTGTCTTC
NA,TRBJ2-4,NA,TRBV30,CAWSGYGTNIQYF,TGTGCCTGGAGTGGGTACGGTACGAACATTCAGTACTTC
NA,TRBJ1-1,NA,TRBV6-6,CATTLPVSGEAFF,TGTGCCACCACCCTACCAGTCAGCGGTGAAGCTTTCTTT
TRBD1,TRBJ2-1,NA,TRBV5-8,CASSLGTGQVNEQFF,TGTGCCAGCAGCTTGGGGACAGGACAGGTCAATGAGCAGTTCTTC
NA,TRBJ1-2,NA,TRBV15,CATSRDVASNYGYTF,TGTGCCACCAGCAGAGATGTGGCAAGTAACTATGGCTACACCTTC
TRBD1,TRBJ1-2,NA,TRBV11-2,CASSPLAGGIYYGYTF,TGTGCCAGCAGCCCCCTGGCAGGGGGAATATACTATGGCTACACCTTC
NA,TRBJ1-6,NA,TRBV10-3,CAISPVSGSPLHF,TGTGCCATCAGTCCGGTCTCGGGGTCACCCCTCCACTTT
TRBD1,TRBJ2-7,NA,TRBV6-2/TRBV6-3,CASSYRGQGYEQYF,TGTGCCAGCAGTTACAGGGGACAGGGCTACGAGCAGTACTTC
NA,TRBJ2-7,NA,TRBV6-2/TRBV6-3,CASSDTRYSIKLSSYEQYF,TGTGCCAGCAGTGACACACGTTATTCCATAAAATTGAGCTCCTACGAGCAGTACTTC
TRBD1,TRBJ1-1,NA,TRBV27,CASSPATGAGFAEAFF,TGTGCCAGCAGTCCCGCGACAGGGGCGGGTTTCGCTGAAGCTTTCTTT
NA,TRBJ2-1,NA,TRBV6-5,CASRIQGSGIDEQFF,TGTGCCAGCAGAATACAGGGTTCGGGTATCGATGAGCAGTTCTTC
NA,TRBJ1-5,NA,TRBV11-2,CASSLDRAFGGNQPQHF,TGTGCCAGCAGCTTAGATCGGGCATTCGGGGGCAATCAGCCCCAGCATTTT
NA,TRBJ2-1,NA,TRBV27,CASSRGAGLSYNEQFF,TGTGCCAGCAGTCGCGGGGCGGGGCTTTCCTACAATGAGCAGTTCTTC
TRBD1,TRBJ1-5,once,TRBV11-3,CASSQPRTGSDGQPQHF,TGTGCCAGCAGCCAACCCCGGACAGGAAGCGATGGGCAGCCCCAGCATTTT
NA,TRBJ1-5,few,TRBV7-2,CASSSTQGKGSQPQHF,TGTGCCAGCAGCTCGACCCAGGGGAAGGGGAGTCAGCCCCAGCATTTT
NA,TRBJ1-1,NA,TRBV6-2/TRBV6-3,CASSYAVSIMNTEAFF,TGTGCCAGCAGTTACGCGGTTTCCATCATGAACACTGAAGCTTTCTTT
TRBD1,TRBJ2-7,NA,TRBV3-1/TRBV3-2,CASSQVGDRSSYEQYF,TGTGCCAGCAGCCAAGTGGGGGACAGGTCAAGCTACGAGCAGTACTTC
NA,TRBJ2-7,few,TRBV6-5,CASSLQESFGEQYF,TGTGCCAGCAGCCTACAGGAATCCTTCGGGGAGCAGTACTTC
TRBD1,TRBJ1-2,NA,TRBV24-1,CATSDPGQGDGYTF,TGTGCCACCAGTGACCCGGGACAGGGTGATGGCTACACCTTC
TRBD1,TRBJ2-2,NA,TRBV28,CASSLSDRVAGELFF,TGTGCCAGCAGTTTATCTGACAGGGTGGCCGGGGAGCTGTTTTTT
TRBD2,TRBJ2-1,NA,TRBV27,CASSFKTSGRLDEQFF,TGTGCCAGCAGTTTTAAGACTAGCGGGAGGCTCGATGAGCAGTTCTTC
TRBD1,TRBJ2-2,NA,TRBV11-3,CASSSSRLGQGSWAGELFF,TGTGCCAGCAGCTCCAGCCGTTTAGGACAGGGGTCTTGGGCCGGGGAGCTGTTTTTT
TRBD2,TRBJ2-7,once,TRBV28,CASKTSGNVYEQYF,TGTGCCAGCAAGACGAGCGGGAACGTCTACGAGCAGTACTTC
NA,TRBJ1-5,few,TRBV7-2,CASSLRPNQPQHF,TGTGCCAGCAGCTTGAGGCCCAATCAGCCCCAGCATTTT
NA,TRBJ1-2,NA,TRBV5-1,CASSEAGMYGYTF,TGCGCCAGCAGCGAGGCAGGGATGTATGGCTACACCTTC
NA,TRBJ1-5,NA,TRBV7-8,CASSLGDNSNQPQHF,TGTGCCAGCAGCTTAGGGGACAATAGCAATCAGCCCCAGCATTTT
TRBD1,TRBJ2-7,NA,TRBV9,CASSVGGTGAFYEQYF,TGTGCCAGCAGCGTAGGTGGGACAGGGGCCTTCTACGAGCAGTACTTC
NA,TRBJ2-1,NA,TRBV5-1,CASTLDLYNEQFF,TGCGCCAGCACGCTAGACCTCTACAATGAGCAGTTCTTC
NA,TRBJ2-2,NA,TRBV30,CAWSGQAGTGELFF,TGTGCCTGGAGTGGACAGGCGGGCACCGGGGAGCTGTTTTTT
TRBD2,TRBJ2-1,NA,TRBV9,CASSARTSGVYNEQFF,TGTGCCAGCAGCGCCCGGACTAGCGGCGTCTACAATGAGCAGTTCTTC
NA,TRBJ1-1,NA,TRBV6-5,CASSYRHEAFF,TGTGCCAGCAGTTACCGACACGAAGCTTTCTTT
NA,TRBJ2-7,few,TRBV6-5,CASRDYQSSYEQYF,TGTGCCAGCAGGGACTACCAGAGCTCCTACGAGCAGTACTTC
TRBD1,TRBJ1-2,NA,TRBV28,CASSLLGGAYGYTF,TGTGCCAGCAGTTTATTAGGGGGCGCGTACGGCTACACCTTC
NA,TRBJ1-2,NA,TRBV2,CASSGVSGGGYGYTF,TGTGCCAGCAGTGGCGTTTCTGGGGGAGGCTATGGCTACACCTTC
NA,TRBJ1-4,few,TRBV12-3/TRBV12-4,CASSFTPNEKLFF,TGTGCCAGCAGTTTCACACCGAATGAAAAACTGTTTTTT
NA,TRBJ1-1,once,TRBV28,CASSFSETEAFF,TGTGCCAGCAGTTTTTCCGAGACTGAAGCTTTCTTT
NA,TRBJ1-5,NA,TRBV11-2,CASSLDGGGRGQPQHF,TGTGCCAGCAGCTTAGACGGGGGCGGGAGGGGACAGCCCCAGCATTTT
TRBD2,TRBJ2-3,NA,TRBV7-3,CASSLGLAGNTDTQYF,TGTGCCAGCAGCTTGGGACTAGCGGGAAACACAGATACGCAGTATTTT
NA,TRBJ1-6,NA,TRBV6-5,CASTDHARENSPLHF,TGTGCCAGCACCGATCACGCGAGGGAAAACTCACCCCTCCACTTT
NA,TRBJ1-2,NA,TRBV29-1,CSVEVDGTPYGYTF,TGCAGCGTTGAAGTGGACGGGACACCGTATGGCTACACCTTC
NA,TRBJ1-5,NA,TRBV4-2,CASSRGGDQPQHF,TGTGCCAGCAGCAGGGGAGGGGATCAGCCCCAGCATTTT
TRBD1,TRBJ1-5,NA,TRBV28,CASSPTGTGNNQPQHF,TGTGCCAGCAGTCCTACCGGGACAGGGAACAATCAGCCCCAGCATTTT